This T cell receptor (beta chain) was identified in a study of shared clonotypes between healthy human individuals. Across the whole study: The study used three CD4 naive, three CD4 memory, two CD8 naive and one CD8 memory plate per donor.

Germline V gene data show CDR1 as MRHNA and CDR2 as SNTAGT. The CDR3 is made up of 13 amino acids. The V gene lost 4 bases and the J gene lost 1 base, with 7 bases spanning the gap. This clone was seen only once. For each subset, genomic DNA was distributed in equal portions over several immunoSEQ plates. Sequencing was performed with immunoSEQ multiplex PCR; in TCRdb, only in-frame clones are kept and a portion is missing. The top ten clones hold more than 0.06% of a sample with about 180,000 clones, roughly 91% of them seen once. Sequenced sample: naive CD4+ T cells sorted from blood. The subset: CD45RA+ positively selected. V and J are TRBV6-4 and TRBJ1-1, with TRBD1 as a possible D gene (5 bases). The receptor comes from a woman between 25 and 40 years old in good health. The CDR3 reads CASSAGQNTEAFF. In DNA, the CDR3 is TGTGCCAGCAGTGCCGGACAGAACACTGAAGCTTTCTTT.